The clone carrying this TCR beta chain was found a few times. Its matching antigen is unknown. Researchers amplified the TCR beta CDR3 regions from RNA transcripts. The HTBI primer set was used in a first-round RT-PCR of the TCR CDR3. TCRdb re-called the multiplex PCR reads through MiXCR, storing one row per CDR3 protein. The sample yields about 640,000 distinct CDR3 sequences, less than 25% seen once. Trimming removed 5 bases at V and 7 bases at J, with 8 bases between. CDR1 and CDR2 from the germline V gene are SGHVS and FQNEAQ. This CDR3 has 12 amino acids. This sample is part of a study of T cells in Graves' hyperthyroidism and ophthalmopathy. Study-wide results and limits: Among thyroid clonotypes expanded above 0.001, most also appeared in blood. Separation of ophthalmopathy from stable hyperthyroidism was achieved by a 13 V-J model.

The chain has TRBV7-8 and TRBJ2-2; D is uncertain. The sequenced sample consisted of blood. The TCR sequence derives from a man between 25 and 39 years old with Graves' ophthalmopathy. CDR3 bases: TGTGCCAGCAGCACCTACCACGGGGAGCTGTTTTTT. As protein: CASSTYHGELFF.